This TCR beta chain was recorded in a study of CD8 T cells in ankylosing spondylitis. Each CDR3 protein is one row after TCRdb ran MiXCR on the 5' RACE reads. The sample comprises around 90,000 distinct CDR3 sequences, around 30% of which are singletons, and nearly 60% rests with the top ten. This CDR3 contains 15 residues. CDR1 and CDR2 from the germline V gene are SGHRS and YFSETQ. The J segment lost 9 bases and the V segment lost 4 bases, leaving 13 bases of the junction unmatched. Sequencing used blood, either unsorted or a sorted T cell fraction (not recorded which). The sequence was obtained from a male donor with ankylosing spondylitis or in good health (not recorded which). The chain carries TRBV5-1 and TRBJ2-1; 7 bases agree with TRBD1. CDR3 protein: CASSPRDSRNREQFF. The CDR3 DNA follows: TGCGCCAGCAGCCCCCGGGACAGTAGAAATCGTGAGCAGTTCTTC. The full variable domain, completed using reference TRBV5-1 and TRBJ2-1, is KAGVTQTPRYLIKTRGQQVTLSCSPISGHRSVSWYQQTPGQGLQFLFEYFSETQRNKGNFPGRFSGRQFSNSRSEMNVSTLELGDSALYLCASSPRDSRNREQFFGPGTRLTVL.